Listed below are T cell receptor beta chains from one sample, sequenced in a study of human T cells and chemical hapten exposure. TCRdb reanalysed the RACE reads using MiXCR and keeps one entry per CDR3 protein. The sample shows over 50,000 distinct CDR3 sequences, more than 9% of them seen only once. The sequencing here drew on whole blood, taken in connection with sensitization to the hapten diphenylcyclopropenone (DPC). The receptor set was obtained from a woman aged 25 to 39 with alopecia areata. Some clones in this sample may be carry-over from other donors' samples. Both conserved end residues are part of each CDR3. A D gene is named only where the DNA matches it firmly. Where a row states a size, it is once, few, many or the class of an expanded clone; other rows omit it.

CDR3: CATSRERGQAYEQYF
DNA: TGTGCCACCAGCAGAGAGAGGGGACAGGCCTACGAGCAGTACTTC
D: TRBD1
V: TRBV15
J: TRBJ2-7
size: .

CDR3: CASFPAGSFTEAFF
DNA: TGTGCCAGCTTTCCGGCTGGGTCTTTCACTGAAGCTTTCTTT
D: .
V: TRBV18
J: TRBJ1-1
size: many

CDR3: CASRIGLRGRTEAFF
DNA: TGTGCCAGCAGAATCGGACTCAGGGGGAGGACTGAAGCTTTCTTT
D: TRBD1
V: TRBV12-3/TRBV12-4
J: TRBJ1-1
size: .

CDR3: CASSARLGNEQFF
DNA: TGTGCCAGCAGCGCTCGGCTGGGGAATGAGCAGTTCTTC
D: .
V: TRBV28
J: TRBJ2-1
size: .

CDR3: CASSPGLAGNEQYF
DNA: TGTGCCAGCAGCCCGGGACTAGCGGGGAACGAGCAGTACTTC
D: TRBD2
V: TRBV12-3/TRBV12-4
J: TRBJ2-7
size: many

CDR3: CSVESFRGRNTQYF
DNA: TGCAGCGTTGAATCTTTTCGGGGGAGAAATACGCAGTATTTT
D: .
V: TRBV29-1
J: TRBJ2-3
size: .

CDR3: CASSLLLGREKLFF
DNA: TGTGCCAGCAGCTTGCTTCTGGGGCGGGAAAAACTGTTTTTT
D: .
V: TRBV5-6
J: TRBJ1-4
size: many

CDR3: CASSRDQADTQYF
DNA: TGCGCCAGCAGCAGGGACCAGGCAGATACGCAGTATTTT
D: .
V: TRBV5-1
J: TRBJ2-3
size: .

CDR3: CASGSGQEETQYF
DNA: TGTGCTAGTGGTTCCGGACAGGAAGAGACCCAGTACTTC
D: TRBD1
V: TRBV12-5
J: TRBJ2-5
size: .

CDR3: CASSATGTGWPTEAFF
DNA: TGTGCCAGCAGTGCAACCGGGACAGGGTGGCCCACTGAAGCTTTCTTT
D: TRBD1
V: TRBV6-5
J: TRBJ1-1
size: .

CDR3: CASVDRGPQGEAFF
DNA: TGTGCCAGCGTGGACAGGGGGCCCCAGGGGGAAGCTTTCTTT
D: TRBD1
V: TRBV28
J: TRBJ1-1
size: few

CDR3: CASSLPPSTTEAFF
DNA: TGTGCCAGCAGTTTACCCCCGAGTACCACTGAAGCTTTCTTT
D: .
V: TRBV28
J: TRBJ1-1
size: .

CDR3: CASSHLAGGEETQYF
DNA: TGTGCCAGCAGCCACTTAGCGGGGGGAGAGGAGACCCAGTACTTC
D: TRBD2
V: TRBV5-5
J: TRBJ2-5
size: many

CDR3: CASSLGYNTGELFF
DNA: TGTGCCAGCAGCCTGGGATACAACACCGGGGAGCTGTTTTTT
D: .
V: TRBV7-2
J: TRBJ2-2
size: few

CDR3: CASRKHRDLNSPLHF
DNA: TGTGCCAGCAGAAAGCACCGGGACCTTAATTCACCCCTCCACTTT
D: .
V: TRBV7-2
J: TRBJ1-6
size: .

CDR3: CATGAGFNYEQYF
DNA: TGTGCCACAGGAGCCGGGTTCAATTACGAGCAGTACTTC
D: .
V: TRBV12-3/TRBV12-4
J: TRBJ2-7
size: many

CDR3: CASSLGAGVSGYTF
DNA: TGTGCCAGCAGCTTGGGCGCTGGGGTGAGCGGCTACACCTTC
D: .
V: TRBV5-5
J: TRBJ1-2
size: few

CDR3: CASTPYGDRGRGYTF
DNA: TGTGCCAGCACTCCATATGGGGACAGAGGTCGCGGCTACACCTTC
D: TRBD1
V: TRBV2
J: TRBJ1-2
size: .

CDR3: CSASGTGGTDTQYF
DNA: TGCAGTGCTTCCGGGACAGGGGGGACAGATACGCAGTATTTT
D: TRBD1
V: TRBV20-1
J: TRBJ2-3
size: few

CDR3: CSASRGDTQYF
DNA: TGCAGTGCTAGCCGGGGAGATACGCAGTATTTT
D: .
V: TRBV20-1
J: TRBJ2-3
size: .

CDR3: CSAGPWGLGQNTEAFF
DNA: TGCAGTGCCGGTCCCTGGGGGTTGGGCCAGAACACTGAAGCTTTCTTT
D: .
V: TRBV20-1
J: TRBJ1-1
size: few

CDR3: CSARGRGSYEKLFF
DNA: TGCAGTGCCCGAGGCCGGGGGTCATATGAAAAACTGTTTTTT
D: .
V: TRBV20-1
J: TRBJ1-4
size: many

CDR3: CASPPRGLDDEKLFF
DNA: TGTGCCAGCCCACCGAGGGGGCTGGATGATGAAAAACTGTTTTTT
D: TRBD1
V: TRBV18
J: TRBJ1-4
size: .

CDR3: CASSLFRTGDNQPQHF
DNA: TGTGCCAGCAGCTTGTTTCGGACAGGGGACAATCAGCCCCAGCATTTT
D: TRBD1
V: TRBV5-6
J: TRBJ1-5
size: .

CDR3: CASSLKEGARAEAFF
DNA: TGTGCCAGCAGCCTAAAGGAGGGGGCTCGGGCTGAAGCTTTCTTT
D: TRBD1
V: TRBV3-1
J: TRBJ1-1
size: few

CDR3: CATSRDPQGAEFF
DNA: TGTGCCACCAGCAGAGATCCCCAGGGAGCGGAGTTCTTC
D: .
V: TRBV15
J: TRBJ2-1
size: many

CDR3: CASGGSGNLNTEAFF
DNA: TGTGCCAGCGGCGGATCAGGGAACTTGAACACTGAAGCTTTCTTT
D: .
V: TRBV27
J: TRBJ1-1
size: .

CDR3: CASSQDSVFPGELFF
DNA: TGTGCCAGCAGCCAAGACTCAGTATTCCCCGGGGAGCTGTTTTTT
D: .
V: TRBV9
J: TRBJ2-2
size: .

CDR3: CASSLQLQETQYF
DNA: TGTGCCAGCAGCCTTCAGTTGCAAGAGACCCAGTACTTC
D: .
V: TRBV11-2
J: TRBJ2-5
size: many

CDR3: CACRFQGDQPQHF
DNA: TGTGCCTGTAGATTTCAGGGGGATCAGCCCCAGCATTTT
D: TRBD1
V: TRBV30
J: TRBJ1-5
size: .

CDR3: CASSRDRAGEQFF
DNA: TGTGCCAGCAGCCGAGACAGGGCCGGTGAGCAGTTCTTC
D: TRBD1
V: TRBV28
J: TRBJ2-1
size: few

CDR3: CASSSSTGDNSPLHF
DNA: TGTGCCAGCTCATCGTCGACAGGGGATAATTCACCCCTCCACTTT
D: TRBD1
V: TRBV18
J: TRBJ1-6
size: .

CDR3: CASSLTGGPDTQYF
DNA: TGTGCCAGCAGTTTGACCGGGGGTCCAGATACGCAGTATTTT
D: .
V: TRBV28
J: TRBJ2-3
size: .

CDR3: CASSQDRGRNQPQHF
DNA: TGTGCCAGCAGCCAAGACAGGGGGCGGAATCAGCCCCAGCATTTT
D: TRBD1
V: TRBV4-2
J: TRBJ1-5
size: medium-sized

CDR3: CASRSDGINEKLFF
DNA: TGTGCCAGCAGATCTGACGGGATTAATGAAAAACTGTTTTTT
D: .
V: TRBV11-1
J: TRBJ1-4
size: many

CDR3: CATSRGAGVATNEKLFF
DNA: TGTGCCACCAGCAGAGGGGCAGGGGTGGCAACTAATGAAAAACTGTTTTTT
D: .
V: TRBV15
J: TRBJ1-4
size: few

CDR3: CASSGTSGGANEQFF
DNA: TGTGCCAGCAGTGGGACTAGCGGGGGGGCCAATGAGCAGTTCTTC
D: TRBD2
V: TRBV12-3/TRBV12-4
J: TRBJ2-1
size: few

CDR3: CASSTTGSPLHF
DNA: TGCGCCAGCAGCACGACAGGTTCACCCCTCCACTTT
D: .
V: TRBV5-1
J: TRBJ1-6
size: few

CDR3: CASSLSRGVAHEQYF
DNA: TGTGCCAGCAGTTTATCCCGGGGAGTTGCCCACGAGCAGTACTTC
D: .
V: TRBV27
J: TRBJ2-7
size: .

CDR3: CASSLASGGPQETQYF
DNA: TGTGCCAGCAGCTTAGCTTCGGGGGGCCCCCAAGAGACCCAGTACTTC
D: .
V: TRBV7-2
J: TRBJ2-5
size: many

CDR3: CASSQEMGGTDTQYF
DNA: TGTGCCAGCAGCCAAGAGATGGGGGGCACAGATACGCAGTATTTT
D: .
V: TRBV4-2
J: TRBJ2-3
size: .

CDR3: CASSLAAGTNQPQHF
DNA: TGTGCCAGCAGCTTAGCGGCAGGGACCAATCAGCCCCAGCATTTT
D: .
V: TRBV7-9
J: TRBJ1-5
size: .

CDR3: CASHGLAGTYF
DNA: TGTGCCAGCCACGGACTAGCGGGCACGTACTTC
D: TRBD2
V: TRBV12-3/TRBV12-4
J: TRBJ2-7
size: .